Listed below are T cell receptor beta chains from one sample, sequenced in a study of CD8 T cells in ankylosing spondylitis. TCRdb re-derived calls from the 5' RACE reads in MiXCR, one entry per CDR3 protein. Among approximately 500,000 distinct CDR3 sequences listed, roughly an eighth were seen once. What was sequenced was blood, either unsorted or a sorted T cell fraction (not recorded which). The receptors stem from a male donor with ankylosing spondylitis. Each CDR3 is given with its conserved first and last residue.

cdr3_length j_call v_call cdr3_aa
15 TRBJ1-5 TRBV2 CASSADRVGNQPQHF
15 TRBJ2-3 TRBV20-1 CSARGSGLGTDTQYF
13 TRBJ2-1 TRBV14 CASSRLEVDEQFF
16 TRBJ2-3 TRBV4-1 CASSHYRDRGPDTQYF
15 TRBJ1-2 TRBV12-3/TRBV12-4 CASSLDRDRNYGYTF
15 TRBJ2-1 TRBV20-1 CSARAGTHLRNEQFF
17 TRBJ1-5 TRBV6-2/TRBV6-3 CASSYTAGQPFYQPQHF
13 TRBJ2-3 TRBV28 CASRWGGEDTQYF
17 TRBJ2-2 TRBV11-1 CGSSSLDISGITGELFF
15 TRBJ1-5 TRBV7-2 CASSSDRAANQPQHF
14 TRBJ1-4 TRBV5-1 CASSQDSSNEKLFF
13 TRBJ1-1 TRBV12-3/TRBV12-4 CASSFDQRTEAFF
15 TRBJ2-2 TRBV12-3/TRBV12-4 CASSSGLAFGGELFF
15 TRBJ2-2 TRBV6-1 CASSDYGRVAGELFF
16 TRBJ2-7 TRBV11-2 CASSLATGGSAYEQYF
14 TRBJ2-3 TRBV5-1 CASSLQTSTDTQYF
15 TRBJ2-1 TRBV12-3/TRBV12-4 CASSLGAGFNNEQFF
17 TRBJ2-1 TRBV7-9 CASSLGMSGDPYNEQFF
14 TRBJ2-1 TRBV6-2/TRBV6-3 CASAGTTTYNEQFF
14 TRBJ2-3 TRBV20-1 CSARDDFRLAGEYF
13 TRBJ1-2 TRBV6-5 CASSYGLHYGYTF
18 TRBJ2-2 TRBV5-1 CASSGSGRAELRTGELFF
16 TRBJ1-4 TRBV12-3/TRBV12-4 CASSSRDAGRVEKLFF
22 TRBJ2-1 TRBV14 CASSQEPNVFFAGRLGNNEQFF
12 TRBJ2-1 TRBV3-1 CASSTLANEQFF
13 TRBJ1-1 TRBV12-5 CASGLYRETEAFF